The sequence of this T cell receptor beta chain was determined in a study of T cells in localized non-small cell lung cancer. Study-level results: Heterogeneity is still possible, as just one tumor region was sequenced. Detection in adjacent lung was observed for a median 57 of the top 100 tumor clones. Peak T cell clonality was found in uninvolved adjacent lung, exceeding tumor.

Sequenced by immunoSEQ multiplex PCR; TCRdb stores in-frame clones only, minus some. Counted here are roughly 72,000 clones, around 84% occurring once; the ten biggest clones make up 8% to 10%. For this clone: As yet, its antigen is unknown.

The CDR3 extends over 12 amino acids. V lost 0 bases, J lost 5 bases, and 5 bases lay in between. Germline assignment: CDR1 SGHRS and CDR2 YFSETQ. The clonotype was recovered from an older female donor with stage I lung adenocarcinoma. This specimen was peripheral blood, taken before any cancer treatment. The rearrangement uses TRBV5-1 and TRBJ2-5; no definite D call. The CDR3 DNA reads TGCGCCAGCAGCTTGGGGATGGAGACCCAGTACTTC. Its protein product is CASSLGMETQYF. Based on the CDR3 plus reference TRBV5-1 and TRBJ2-5, the full variable domain is KAGVTQTPRYLIKTRGQQVTLSCSPISGHRSVSWYQQTPGQGLQFLFEYFSETQRNKGNFPGRFSGRQFSNSRSEMNVSTLELGDSALYLCASSLGMETQYFGPGTRLLVL.